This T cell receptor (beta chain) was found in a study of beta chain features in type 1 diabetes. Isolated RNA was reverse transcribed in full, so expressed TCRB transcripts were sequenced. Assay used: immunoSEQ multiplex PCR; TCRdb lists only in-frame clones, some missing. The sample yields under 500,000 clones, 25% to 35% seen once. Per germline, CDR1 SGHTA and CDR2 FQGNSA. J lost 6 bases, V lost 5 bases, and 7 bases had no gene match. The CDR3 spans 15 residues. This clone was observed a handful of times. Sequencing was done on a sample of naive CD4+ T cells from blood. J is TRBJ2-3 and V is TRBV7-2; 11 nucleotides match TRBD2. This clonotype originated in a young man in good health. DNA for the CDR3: TGTGCCAGCAGCCCGCGACTAGCGGGAAAGGATACGCAGTATTTT. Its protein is CASSPRLAGKDTQYF. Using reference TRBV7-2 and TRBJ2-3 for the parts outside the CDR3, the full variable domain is GAGVSQSPSNKVTEKGKDVELRCDPISGHTALYWYRQSLGQGLEFLIYFQGNSAPDKSGLPSDRFSAERTGGSVSTLTIQRTQQEDSAVYLCASSPRLAGKDTQYFGPGTRLTVL.